The rows below give T cell receptor beta chains drawn from one sample of a study of blood T cell repertoires in COVID-19. The data were produced by immunoSEQ multiplex PCR, yet TCRdb's version contains in-frame clones alone and is incomplete. The sample has some 200,000 clones; around nine tenths are singletons. Sequencing was performed on peripheral blood. All receptors derive from a man between 65 and 85 years old with acute or convalescent COVID-19. The CDR3 runs from the conserved cysteine through the conserved F or W. The D gene is left open where the match is weak. Where a row states a size, it is once, few, many or the class of an expanded clone; other rows omit it.

D	V	J	size	CDR3	DNA
TRBD1	TRBV5-1	TRBJ1-5	.	CASRDGTDGPQHF	TGCGCCAGCCGAGATGGGACAGACGGGCCCCAGCATTTT
TRBD2	TRBV5-1	TRBJ2-7	.	CASSGEGRSNYEQYF	TGCGCCAGCAGCGGGGAGGGACGGTCGAACTACGAGCAGTACTTC
.	TRBV18	TRBJ1-2	.	CASSPPEGGYTF	TGTGCCAGCTCACCACCGGAGGGCGGCTACACCTTC
TRBD1	TRBV5-1	TRBJ1-6	.	CASSLGTGDNSPLHF	TGCGCCAGCAGCCTGGGTACAGGGGATAATTCACCCCTCCACTTT
.	TRBV29-1	TRBJ1-5	.	CSVEGGPDQPQHF	TGCAGCGTTGAGGGGGGGCCGGATCAGCCCCAGCATTTT
TRBD2	TRBV30	TRBJ2-7	.	CAWSKTTSATYEQYF	TGTGCCTGGAGTAAGACGACTAGCGCGACCTACGAGCAGTACTTC
TRBD2	TRBV11-2	TRBJ2-3	once	CASSLGPSGGTDTQYF	TGTGCCAGCAGCTTAGGCCCTAGCGGGGGCACAGATACGCAGTATTTT
.	TRBV5-1	TRBJ2-7	once	CASSQQGAEQYF	TGCGCCAGCAGCCAACAGGGCGCCGAGCAGTACTTC
.	TRBV11-2	TRBJ1-1	once	CASSRGGGEAFF	TGTGCCAGCAGTCGGGGGGGAGGTGAAGCTTTCTTT
TRBD1	TRBV4-3	TRBJ1-3	.	CASSRLSFSFTGGHSGNTIYF	TGCGCCAGCAGCCGCCTTTCCTTTTCCTTCACAGGGGGCCACTCTGGAAACACCATATATTTT
TRBD1	TRBV7-9	TRBJ1-4	.	CASSRTGGVDEKLFF	TGTGCCAGCAGCAGGACAGGGGGAGTAGATGAAAAACTGTTTTTT
.	TRBV18	TRBJ2-7	once	CASSPTRQPYEQYF	TGTGCCAGCTCACCAACCCGACAGCCCTACGAGCAGTACTTC
.	TRBV3-1/TRBV3-2	TRBJ2-1	.	CASSQDLASAEQFF	TGTGCCAGCAGCCAAGATTTAGCTAGCGCTGAGCAGTTCTTC
TRBD1	TRBV6-5	TRBJ2-7	.	CASSYYTTGDPYEQYF	TGTGCCAGCAGTTACTATACGACAGGGGACCCCTACGAGCAGTACTTC
TRBD1	TRBV7-9	TRBJ2-1	.	CASSPHSGTGEFF	TGTGCCAGCAGCCCCCATTCCGGGACAGGGGAATTCTTC
.	TRBV2	TRBJ2-5	.	CASSGRGGAEQETQYF	TGTGCCAGCAGTGGACGAGGGGGGGCTGAACAAGAGACCCAGTACTTC
TRBD2	TRBV29-1	TRBJ2-5	.	CSVAYPGGRQMETQYF	TGCAGCGTTGCATATCCGGGGGGGAGACAAATGGAGACCCAGTACTTC
TRBD1	TRBV6-2/TRBV6-3	TRBJ1-5	.	CASSYRDRLNQPQHF	TGTGCCAGCAGTTACCGGGACAGGCTTAATCAGCCCCAGCATTTT
.	TRBV18	TRBJ2-7	.	CASSPQPDRTYEQYF	TGTGCCAGCTCACCACAACCCGACAGAACCTACGAGCAGTACTTC
TRBD2	TRBV2	TRBJ2-7	.	CASSRGLAGVGSEQYF	TGTGCCAGCAGCAGGGGACTAGCGGGAGTTGGTTCCGAGCAGTACTTC
TRBD1	TRBV2	TRBJ2-5	.	CASRPQTGASETQYF	TGTGCCAGCAGACCCCAGACAGGGGCGAGTGAGACCCAGTACTTC
TRBD2	TRBV7-6	TRBJ2-7	.	CASSSLSGRGPHEQYF	TGTGCCAGCAGCTCCCTTAGCGGGAGGGGTCCCCACGAGCAGTACTTC
TRBD2	TRBV5-4	TRBJ2-5	.	CASSLRAGGRETQYF	TGTGCCAGCAGCCTTCGAGCGGGGGGGCGCGAGACCCAGTACTTC
TRBD1	TRBV11-2	TRBJ1-2	few	CASSLVTGNYGYTF	TGTGCCAGCAGCTTAGTGACAGGGAACTATGGCTACACCTTC
TRBD1	TRBV12-5	TRBJ2-2	.	CASGLRTGLNTGELFF	TGTGCTAGTGGTTTAAGGACAGGCCTGAACACCGGGGAGCTGTTTTTT
.	TRBV21-1	TRBJ2-7	.	CASSARQGAWEQYF	TGTGCCAGCAGCGCCCGACAGGGGGCCTGGGAGCAGTACTTC
.	TRBV18	TRBJ1-1	.	CASSIDRNTEAFF	TGTGCCAGCTCAATAGACAGGAACACTGAAGCTTTCTTT
.	TRBV4-3	TRBJ1-1	.	CASSQDPFTGTEAFF	TGCGCCAGCAGCCAAGACCCCTTCACGGGGACTGAAGCTTTCTTT
.	TRBV5-1	TRBJ2-5	.	CASSLGSPKETQYF	TGCGCCAGCAGCTTGGGGAGCCCGAAAGAGACCCAGTACTTC
TRBD1	TRBV15	TRBJ2-3	.	CATSRDKRTGGTDTQYF	TGTGCCACCAGCAGAGATAAGAGGACAGGGGGGACAGATACGCAGTATTTT
TRBD1	TRBV6-5	TRBJ1-2	.	CASRRDRNYGYTF	TGTGCCAGCAGGCGGGACAGGAACTATGGCTACACCTTC
TRBD2	TRBV2	TRBJ2-7	.	CASIFGGDPREQYF	TGTGCCAGCATCTTTGGGGGGGATCCGCGCGAGCAGTACTTC
TRBD1	TRBV18	TRBJ2-1	.	CASSPVKGATYNEQFF	TGTGCCAGCTCACCAGTCAAGGGGGCCACGTACAATGAGCAGTTCTTC
.	TRBV7-2	TRBJ2-3	.	CASSLTDTQYF	TGTGCCAGCAGCCTAACAGATACGCAGTATTTT
.	TRBV9	TRBJ2-5	.	CASSAGFSPPQETQYF	TGTGCCAGCAGCGCCGGTTTTAGCCCCCCGCAAGAGACCCAGTACTTC
TRBD1	TRBV7-6	TRBJ2-5	.	CASSSGGRPETQYF	TGTGCCAGCAGCTCAGGGGGACGGCCAGAGACCCAGTACTTC
.	TRBV30	TRBJ1-4	once	CAWSGWALNEKLFF	TGTGCCTGGAGTGGGTGGGCCTTAAATGAAAAACTGTTTTTT
.	TRBV5-6	TRBJ2-7	.	CASSLGQPPHEQYF	TGTGCCAGCAGCCTTGGGCAACCGCCCCACGAGCAGTACTTC
.	TRBV27	TRBJ1-2	.	CASSFLTGGYTF	TGTGCCAGCAGTTTCTTGACAGGAGGCTACACCTTC
.	TRBV5-5	TRBJ1-6	.	CASSPRGLDSPLHF	TGTGCCAGCAGCCCCCGGGGTTTGGATTCACCCCTCCACTTT
.	TRBV30	TRBJ1-4	once	CAWSLQVATNEKLFF	TGTGCCTGGAGCCTACAGGTTGCAACTAATGAAAAACTGTTTTTT
.	TRBV7-2	TRBJ2-5	.	CASGSRLETQYF	TGTGCCAGCGGCTCTCGGTTAGAGACCCAGTACTTC
.	TRBV7-9	TRBJ2-2	.	CASTDSYPGELFF	TGTGCCAGCACCGACTCTTACCCCGGGGAGCTGTTTTTT
.	TRBV28	TRBJ2-5	.	CASSLWGQVKETQYF	TGTGCCAGCAGTTTATGGGGGCAGGTTAAAGAGACCCAGTACTTC
.	TRBV28	TRBJ1-1	.	CASTSSGENTEAFF	TGTGCCAGCACCTCCTCGGGGGAAAACACTGAAGCTTTCTTT
.	TRBV5-1	TRBJ2-1	.	CASSLDLLSYNEQFF	TGCGCCAGCAGCTTGGATCTCCTAAGTTATAATGAGCAGTTCTTC
.	TRBV5-1	TRBJ2-3	once	CASSAGQGVLGGDTQYF	TGCGCCAGCAGCGCTGGTCAGGGGGTACTGGGGGGAGATACGCAGTATTTT
.	TRBV7-2	TRBJ1-3	.	CASSSSGTPGNTIYF	TGTGCCAGCAGCTCCTCCGGGACACCTGGAAACACCATATATTTT
TRBD1	TRBV28	TRBJ2-1	few	CASSSTGLKFF	TGTGCCAGCAGTTCGACAGGGCTGAAGTTCTTC
TRBD2	TRBV14	TRBJ2-7	.	CASSQAGGATYEQYF	TGTGCCAGCAGCCAAGCGGGAGGGGCTACCTACGAGCAGTACTTC
TRBD1	TRBV25-1	TRBJ2-5	.	CASSEVDRVEETQYF	TGTGCCAGCAGTGAGGTAGACAGGGTGGAAGAGACCCAGTACTTC